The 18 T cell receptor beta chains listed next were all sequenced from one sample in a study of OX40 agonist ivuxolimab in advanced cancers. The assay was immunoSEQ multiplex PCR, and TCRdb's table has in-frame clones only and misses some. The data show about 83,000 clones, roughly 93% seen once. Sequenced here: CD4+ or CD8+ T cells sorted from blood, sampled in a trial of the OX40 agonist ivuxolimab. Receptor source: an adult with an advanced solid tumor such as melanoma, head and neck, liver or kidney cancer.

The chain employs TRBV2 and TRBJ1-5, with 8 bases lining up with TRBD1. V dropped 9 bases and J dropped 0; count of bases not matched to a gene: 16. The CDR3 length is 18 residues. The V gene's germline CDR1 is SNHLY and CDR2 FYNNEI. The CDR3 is CARPSKDRAPYSNQPQHF. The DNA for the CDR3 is TGTGCCAGACCCTCAAAGGACAGGGCACCATATAGCAATCAGCCCCAGCATTTT.

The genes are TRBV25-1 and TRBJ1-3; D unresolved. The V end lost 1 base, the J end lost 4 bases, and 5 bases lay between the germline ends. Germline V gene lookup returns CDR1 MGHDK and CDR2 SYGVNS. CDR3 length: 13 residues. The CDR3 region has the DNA TGTGCCAGCAGTGAATTAGGAGGAAACACCATATATTTT. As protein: CASSELGGNTIYF.

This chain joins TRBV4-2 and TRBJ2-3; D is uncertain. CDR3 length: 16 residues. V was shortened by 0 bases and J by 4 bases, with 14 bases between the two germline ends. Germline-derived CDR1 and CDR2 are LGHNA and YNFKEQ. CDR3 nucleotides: TGTGCCAGCAGCCAAGATTTTGGATCCCCACCAGATACGCAGTATTTT. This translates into CASSQDFGSPPDTQYF.

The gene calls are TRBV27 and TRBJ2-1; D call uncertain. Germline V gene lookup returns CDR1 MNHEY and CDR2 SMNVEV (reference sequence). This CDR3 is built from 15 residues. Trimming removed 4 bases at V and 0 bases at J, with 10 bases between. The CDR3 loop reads CASSYGGSSYNEQFF. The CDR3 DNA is TGTGCCAGCAGTTACGGCGGCAGCTCCTACAATGAGCAGTTCTTC.

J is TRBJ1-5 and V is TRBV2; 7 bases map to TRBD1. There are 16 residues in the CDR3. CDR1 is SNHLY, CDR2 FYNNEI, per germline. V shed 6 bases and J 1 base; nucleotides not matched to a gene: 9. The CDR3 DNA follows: TGTGCCAGCAGGGATGACAGGGAGAGAAGCAATCAGCCCCAGCATTTT. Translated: CASRDDRERSNQPQHF. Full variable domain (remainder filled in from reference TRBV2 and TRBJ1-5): EPEVTQTPSHQVTQMGQEVILRCVPISNHLYFYWYRQILGQKVEFLVSFYNNEISEKSEIFDDQFSVERPDGSNFTLKIRSTKLEDSAMYFCASRDDRERSNQPQHFGDGTRLSIL.

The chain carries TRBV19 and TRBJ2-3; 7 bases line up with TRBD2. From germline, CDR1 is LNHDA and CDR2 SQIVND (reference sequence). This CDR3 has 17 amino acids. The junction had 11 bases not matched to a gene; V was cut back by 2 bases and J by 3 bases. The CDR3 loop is CASSIRSGGSRTDTQYF. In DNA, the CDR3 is TGTGCCAGTAGTATACGCTCTGGCGGGAGCAGGACAGATACGCAGTATTTT.

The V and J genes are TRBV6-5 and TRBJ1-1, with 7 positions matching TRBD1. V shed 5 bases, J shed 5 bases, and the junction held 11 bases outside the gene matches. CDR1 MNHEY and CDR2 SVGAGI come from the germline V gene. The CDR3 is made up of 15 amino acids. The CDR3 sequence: CASSGGTAEGTEAFF. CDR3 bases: TGTGCCAGCAGTGGAGGGACAGCGGAAGGGACTGAAGCTTTCTTT.

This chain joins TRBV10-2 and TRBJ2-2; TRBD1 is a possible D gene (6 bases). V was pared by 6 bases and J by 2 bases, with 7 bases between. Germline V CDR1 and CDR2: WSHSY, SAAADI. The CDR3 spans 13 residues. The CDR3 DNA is TGCGCCAGCAGGACAGGAAACACCGGGGAGCTGTTTTTT. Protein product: CASRTGNTGELFF.

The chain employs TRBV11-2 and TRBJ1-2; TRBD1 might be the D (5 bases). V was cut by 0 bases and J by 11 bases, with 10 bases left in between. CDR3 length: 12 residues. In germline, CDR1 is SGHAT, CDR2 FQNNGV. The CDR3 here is CASSLDRVAYTF. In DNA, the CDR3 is TGTGCCAGCAGCTTAGACAGGGTAGCGTACACCTTC.

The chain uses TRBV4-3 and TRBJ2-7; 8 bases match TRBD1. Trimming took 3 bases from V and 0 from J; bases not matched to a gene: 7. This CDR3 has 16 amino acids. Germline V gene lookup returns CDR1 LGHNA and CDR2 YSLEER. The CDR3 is CASSHLRGQASYEQYF. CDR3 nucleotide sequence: TGCGCCAGCAGCCATCTAAGGGGACAGGCCTCCTACGAGCAGTACTTC.

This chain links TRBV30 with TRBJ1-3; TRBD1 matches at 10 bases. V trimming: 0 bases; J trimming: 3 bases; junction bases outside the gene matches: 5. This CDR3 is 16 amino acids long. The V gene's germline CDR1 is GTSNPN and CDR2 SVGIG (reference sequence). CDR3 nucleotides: TGTGCCTGGAGTGTACGACAGGGGGCTTATGGAAACACCATATATTTT. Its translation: CAWSVRQGAYGNTIYF.

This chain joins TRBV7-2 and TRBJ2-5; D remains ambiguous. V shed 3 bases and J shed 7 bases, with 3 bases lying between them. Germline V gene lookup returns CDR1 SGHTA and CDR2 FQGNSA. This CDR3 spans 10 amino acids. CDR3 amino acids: CASSLGTQYF. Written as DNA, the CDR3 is TGTGCCAGCAGCTTGGGGACCCAGTACTTC.

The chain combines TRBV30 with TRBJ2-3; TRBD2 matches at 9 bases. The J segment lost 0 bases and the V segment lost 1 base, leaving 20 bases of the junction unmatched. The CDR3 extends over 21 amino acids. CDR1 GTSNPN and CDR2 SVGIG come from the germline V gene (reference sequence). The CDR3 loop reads CAWSAQGKGAATSGSTDTQYF. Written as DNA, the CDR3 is TGTGCCTGGAGTGCTCAGGGGAAGGGGGCCGCGACTAGCGGAAGCACAGATACGCAGTATTTT. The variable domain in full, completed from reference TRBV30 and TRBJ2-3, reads SQTIHQWPATLVQPVGSPLSLECTVEGTSNPNLYWYRQAAGRGLQLLFYSVGIGQISSEVPQNLSASRPQDRQFILSSKKLLLSDSGFYLCAWSAQGKGAATSGSTDTQYFGPGTRLTVL.

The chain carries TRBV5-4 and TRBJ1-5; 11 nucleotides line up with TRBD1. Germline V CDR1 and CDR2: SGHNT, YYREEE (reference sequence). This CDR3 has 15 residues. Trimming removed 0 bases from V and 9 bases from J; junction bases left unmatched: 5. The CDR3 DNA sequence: TGTGCCAGCAGCTTGGGGACTGGGACAGGGGGGCCCCAGCATTTT. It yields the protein CASSLGTGTGGPQHF.

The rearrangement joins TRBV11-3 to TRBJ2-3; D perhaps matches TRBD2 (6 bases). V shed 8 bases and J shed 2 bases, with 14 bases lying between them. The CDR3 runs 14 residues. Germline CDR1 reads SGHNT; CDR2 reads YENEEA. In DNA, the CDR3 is TGTGCCAGCGCCCACGGGGGACCCACAGATACGCAGTATTTT. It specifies CASAHGGPTDTQYF.

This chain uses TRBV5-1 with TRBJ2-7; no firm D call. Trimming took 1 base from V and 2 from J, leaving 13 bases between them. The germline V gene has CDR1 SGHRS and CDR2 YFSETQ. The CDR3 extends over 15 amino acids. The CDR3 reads CASSLIPQETYEQYF. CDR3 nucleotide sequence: TGCGCCAGCAGCTTGATCCCCCAGGAAACCTACGAGCAGTACTTC.

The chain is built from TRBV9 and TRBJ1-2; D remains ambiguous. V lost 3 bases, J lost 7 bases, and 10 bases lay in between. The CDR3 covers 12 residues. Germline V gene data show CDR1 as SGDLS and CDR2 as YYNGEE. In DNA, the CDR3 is TGTGCCAGCAGCGCCGGGATCGGTGGCTACACCTTC. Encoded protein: CASSAGIGGYTF.

The CDR3 coding sequence is TGTGCCAGCGCTCGAGGGAACACCGGGGAGCTGTTTTTT. It yields the protein CASARGNTGELFF. This chain connects TRBV7-9 to TRBJ2-2; no reliable D call. Germline V gives CDR1 SEHNR, CDR2 FQNEAQ (reference sequence). Trimming removed 8 bases at V and 1 base at J, with 8 bases between. CDR3 size: 13 residues.